This TCR beta chain was obtained from a study of blood T cell repertoires in COVID-19 (dated by TCRdb to 2018 to 2021). Describing the broader study: Samples covering the acute and convalescent phases of COVID-19 were provided by collaborators in the United States, Italy and Spain. The prospective study material was composed of cDNA or gDNA derived from T cells, B-cell-depleted T cells, or PBMCs. Subjects who had been exposed to COVID-19, were actively infected with it, or had recovered from it provided the deeply sampled blood TCRbeta repertoires that made up the dataset. The repertoires were released in a freely available public database meant as a resource for research on the immune response to SARS-CoV-2. Samples were obtained from the ongoing ImmuneRACE study (first 160 participants) and from 1,254 subjects provided by 6 global collaborators. Sample metadata almost always included a de-identified subject ID, COVID-19 status, age in years and sex. Where HLA class I and class II types were available, the types were taken from metadata supplied by the sample provider, not from assay-based typing. Overall study outcomes, separate from this receptor: The quantity of clinical and demographic metadata differed by source and by participant and was supplied without curation.

To note about this clone: The specificity of this receptor is unknown. Within one base of it there is no much larger clone, and no base qualities were kept.

Collaborating institutions collected whole blood in K2EDTA tubes following their own protocols. For TCRbeta analysis, collaborators shipped samples in one of three forms: frozen whole blood, isolated PBMCs, or DNA extracted from either of those sample types. TCRbeta CDR3 regions were amplified from genomic DNA using the immunoSEQ Assay, a bias-controlled multiplex PCR. Concerning the study's data processing: The number of nucleated cells in each sample was estimated by amplification of reference gene primers within the assay. To quantify the absolute abundance of each unique TCRbeta CDR3 rearrangement, sequence reads were collapsed and filtered. Productive Simpson clonality was computed per sample as the square root of Simpson's diversity index over productive rearrangements. TCRdb took this table from immuneACCESS and kept in-frame rearrangements with V and J called. Such tables lack part of the clones; where checked against another copy, unresolved V genes explain under half of the gap, and the rest is unexplained. That table supplies the V and J calls and clone size; D and trimming were determined from the DNA. The sample has around 280,000 clones on record, around nine tenths of them singletons. Of the sample, 1.3% falls within the top ten clones.

This TCR was sampled from a man in his 70s with acute or convalescent COVID-19. Sequencing was carried out using peripheral blood.

CDR3 protein: CASRKEKNIQYF. The DNA reads TGTGCCAGTCGGAAGGAGAAAAACATTCAGTACTTC. The sequence links TRBV28 to TRBJ2-4; the D gene lacks a confident call. There are 12 amino acids in the CDR3, from cysteine to phenylalanine inclusive. Only CDR3 DNA remains: 36 bases, in frame from the first base. Reading the germline V gene gives CDR1 MDHEN and CDR2 SYDVKM. V is reduced by 9 bases and J by 4 bases, leaving a spacing of 10 bases between them.